This record concerns one TCR beta chain sequence. The record originates from a study of blood T cell repertoires in COVID-19. Across the whole study: COVID-19 samples from acute and convalescent phases originated in the United States, Italy and Spain. The cDNA or gDNA used as material had been derived from T cells, B-cell-depleted T cells, or PBMCs.

Source study methods: Nucleated cell counts were estimated from reference gene primer amplification. Here immunoSEQ multiplex PCR was the method, and the copy in TCRdb shows in-frame clones only, minus some. The D gene and trimming were derived from the DNA, and the V and J assignments and clone size from that table. The top ten hold 10% of the sample, which has approximately 170,000 clones, approximately 86% seen once. The junction had 10 bases not matched to a gene; V was cut back by 3 bases and J by 3 bases. The CDR3 has 16 residues. Germline CDR1 reads LNHDA; CDR2 reads SQIVND (reference sequence).

This receptor was identified in a woman aged 80 or over with active or convalescent COVID-19. The sequenced sample consisted of peripheral blood. This chain uses TRBV19 with TRBJ1-1, with 7 positions matching TRBD1. CDR3 loop: CASSILGGVGDTEAFF. The CDR3 bases are TGTGCCAGTAGTATTTTAGGGGGCGTAGGGGACACTGAAGCTTTCTTT.